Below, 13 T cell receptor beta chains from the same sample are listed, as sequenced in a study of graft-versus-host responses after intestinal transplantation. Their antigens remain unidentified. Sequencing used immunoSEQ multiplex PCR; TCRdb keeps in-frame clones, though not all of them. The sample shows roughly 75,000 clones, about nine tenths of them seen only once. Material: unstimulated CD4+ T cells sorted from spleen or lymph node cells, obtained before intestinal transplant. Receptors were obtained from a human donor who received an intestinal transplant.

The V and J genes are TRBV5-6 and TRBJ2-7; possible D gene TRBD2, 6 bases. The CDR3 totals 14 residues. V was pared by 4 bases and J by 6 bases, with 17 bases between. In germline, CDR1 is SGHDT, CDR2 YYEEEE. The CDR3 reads CASSLEGGRGEQYF. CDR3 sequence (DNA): TGTGCCAGCAGCCTGGAGGGTGGTAGGGGCGAGCAGTACTTC.

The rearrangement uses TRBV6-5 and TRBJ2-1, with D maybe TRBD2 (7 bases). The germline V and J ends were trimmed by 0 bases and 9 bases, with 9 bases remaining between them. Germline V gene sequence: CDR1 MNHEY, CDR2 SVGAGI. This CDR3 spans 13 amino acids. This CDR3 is CASSYSRGGEQFF. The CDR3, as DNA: TGTGCCAGCAGTTACTCGAGGGGGGGTGAGCAGTTCTTC.

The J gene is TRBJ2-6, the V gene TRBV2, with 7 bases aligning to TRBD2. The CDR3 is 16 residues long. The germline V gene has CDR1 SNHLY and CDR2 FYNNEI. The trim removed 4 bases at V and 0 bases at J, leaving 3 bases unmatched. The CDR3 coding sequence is TGTGCCAGCAGTGCCCGCGGGGGCTCTGGGGCCAACGTCCTGACTTTC. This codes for CASSARGGSGANVLTF.

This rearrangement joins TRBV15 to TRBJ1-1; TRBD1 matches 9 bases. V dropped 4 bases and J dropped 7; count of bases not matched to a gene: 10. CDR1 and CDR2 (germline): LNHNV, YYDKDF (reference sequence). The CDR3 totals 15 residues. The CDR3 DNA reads TGTGCCACCAGCAACCGTTCCGGGACAGGGTTTGAAGCTTTCTTT. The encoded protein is CATSNRSGTGFEAFF.

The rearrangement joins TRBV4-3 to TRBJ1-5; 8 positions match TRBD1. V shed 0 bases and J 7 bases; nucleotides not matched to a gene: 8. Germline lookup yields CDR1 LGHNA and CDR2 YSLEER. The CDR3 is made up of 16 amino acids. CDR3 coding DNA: TGCGCCAGCAGCCAAGAATGGGCAGGGGGCGGACAGCCCCAGCATTTT. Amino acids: CASSQEWAGGGQPQHF.

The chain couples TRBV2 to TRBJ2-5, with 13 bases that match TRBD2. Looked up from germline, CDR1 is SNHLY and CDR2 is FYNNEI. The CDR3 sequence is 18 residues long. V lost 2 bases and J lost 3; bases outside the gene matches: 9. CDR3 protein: CASSETELAGGEKETQYF. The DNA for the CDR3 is TGTGCCAGCAGTGAAACGGAACTAGCGGGGGGGGAAAAAGAGACCCAGTACTTC.

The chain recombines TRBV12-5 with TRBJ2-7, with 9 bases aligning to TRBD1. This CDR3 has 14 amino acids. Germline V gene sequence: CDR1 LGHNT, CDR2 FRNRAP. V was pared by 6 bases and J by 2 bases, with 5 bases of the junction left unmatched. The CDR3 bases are TGTGCTAGTGGCTCGGGACAGGGCCCCTACGAGCAGTACTTC. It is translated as CASGSGQGPYEQYF.

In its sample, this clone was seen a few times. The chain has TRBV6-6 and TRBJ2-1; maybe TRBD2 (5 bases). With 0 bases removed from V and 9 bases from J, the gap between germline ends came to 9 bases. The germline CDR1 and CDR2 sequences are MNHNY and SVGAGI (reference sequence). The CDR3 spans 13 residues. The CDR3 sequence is CASSYSVRAEQFF. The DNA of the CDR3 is TGTGCCAGCAGTTACTCAGTGAGGGCTGAGCAGTTCTTC.

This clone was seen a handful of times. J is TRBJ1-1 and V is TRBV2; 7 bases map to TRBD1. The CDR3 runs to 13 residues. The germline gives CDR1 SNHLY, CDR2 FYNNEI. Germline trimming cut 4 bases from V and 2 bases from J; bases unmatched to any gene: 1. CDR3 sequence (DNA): TGTGCCAGCAGTGGACAGGGTAACACTGAAGCTTTCTTT. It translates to CASSGQGNTEAFF. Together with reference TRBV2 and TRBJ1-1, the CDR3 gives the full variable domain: EPEVTQTPSHQVTQMGQEVILRCVPISNHLYFYWYRQILGQKVEFLVSFYNNEISEKSEIFDDQFSVERPDGSNFTLKIRSTKLEDSAMYFCASSGQGNTEAFFGQGTRLTVV.

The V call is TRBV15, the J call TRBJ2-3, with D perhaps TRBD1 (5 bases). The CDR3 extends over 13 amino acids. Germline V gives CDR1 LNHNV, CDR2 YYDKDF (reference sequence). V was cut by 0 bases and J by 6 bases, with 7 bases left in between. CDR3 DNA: TGTGCCACCAGCAGAGACAGGGTTGATACGCAGTATTTT. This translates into CATSRDRVDTQYF.

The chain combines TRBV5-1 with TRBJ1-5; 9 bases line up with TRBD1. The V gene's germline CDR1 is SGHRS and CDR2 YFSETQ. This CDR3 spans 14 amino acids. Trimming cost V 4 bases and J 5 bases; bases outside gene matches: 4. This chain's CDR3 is CASSLRQGDQPQHF. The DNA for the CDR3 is TGCGCCAGCAGCCTCCGACAGGGGGATCAGCCCCAGCATTTT. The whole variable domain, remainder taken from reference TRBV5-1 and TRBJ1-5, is KAGVTQTPRYLIKTRGQQVTLSCSPISGHRSVSWYQQTPGQGLQFLFEYFSETQRNKGNFPGRFSGRQFSNSRSEMNVSTLELGDSALYLCASSLRQGDQPQHFGDGTRLSIL.

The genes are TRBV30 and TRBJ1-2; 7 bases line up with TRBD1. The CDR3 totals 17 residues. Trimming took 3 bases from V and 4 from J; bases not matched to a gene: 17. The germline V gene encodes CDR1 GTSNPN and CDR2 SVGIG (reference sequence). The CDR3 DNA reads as TGTGCCTGGAGCGGGGCCCTCTTCGGGACAGATACCTATGGCTACACCTTC. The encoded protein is CAWSGALFGTDTYGYTF.

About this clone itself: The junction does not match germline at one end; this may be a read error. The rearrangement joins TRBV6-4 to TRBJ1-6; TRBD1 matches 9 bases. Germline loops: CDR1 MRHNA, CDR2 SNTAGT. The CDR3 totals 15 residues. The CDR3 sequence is CASSATGGRDSPLYF. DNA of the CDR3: TGTGCCAGCAGTGCGACAGGGGGGCGGGATTCACCCCTCTACTTT.